A few counts support the clone carrying this T cell receptor (beta chain). The data derive from a study of blood T cells in healthy people across ages. The CDR3 has 14 residues. In germline, CDR1 is MGHDK, CDR2 SYGVNS. Losses at the gene ends were 2 bases for V and 4 bases for J; bases not matched to a gene: 5. PCR was performed a second time for about 7 to 12 cycles using a sample-barcoded 5' primer and a J-beta primer mix. TCRdb independently ran MiXCR on the 5' RACE reads; one entry per CDR3 protein. Of more than 500,000 distinct CDR3 sequences detected, 27% appear once; the ten largest clones hold about a fifth.

The receptor was derived from a woman in her seventies in good health. This rearrangement joins TRBV25-1 to TRBJ2-7, with 7 bases identical to TRBD1. Sequencing was done on a sample of blood. The CDR3 DNA reads as TGTGCCAGCAGTGAACATGGGACAGCTTACGAGCAGTACTTC. Its protein product is CASSEHGTAYEQYF.